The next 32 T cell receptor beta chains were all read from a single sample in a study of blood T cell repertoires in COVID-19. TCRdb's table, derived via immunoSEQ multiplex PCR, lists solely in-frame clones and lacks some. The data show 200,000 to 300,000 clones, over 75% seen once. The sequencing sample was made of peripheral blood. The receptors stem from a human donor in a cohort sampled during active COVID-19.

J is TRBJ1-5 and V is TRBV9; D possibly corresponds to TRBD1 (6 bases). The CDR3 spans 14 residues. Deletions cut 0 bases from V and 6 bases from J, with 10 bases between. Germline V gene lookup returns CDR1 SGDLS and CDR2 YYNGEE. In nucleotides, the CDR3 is TGTGCCAGCAGCGTAGGGGGGCAGGGTCAGCCCCAGCATTTT. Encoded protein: CASSVGGQGQPQHF. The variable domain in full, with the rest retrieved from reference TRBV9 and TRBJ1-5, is DSGVTQTPKHLITATGQRVTLRCSPRSGDLSVYWYQQSLDQGLQFLIQYYNGEERAKGNILERFSAQQFPDLHSELNLSSLELGDSALYFCASSVGGQGQPQHFGDGTRLSIL.

The CDR3 DNA sequence: TGTGCCAGCAGCCACTCAGCGGGGGCCCGCACAGATACGCAGTATTTT. The encoded protein is CASSHSAGARTDTQYF. The chain has TRBV3-1 (or the pseudogene TRBV3-2) and TRBJ2-3; TRBD2 aligns across 8 bases. Germline CDR1 reads LGHDT; CDR2 reads YNNKEL (reference sequence). The CDR3 runs 16 residues. V lost 3 bases and J lost 1; bases outside the gene matches: 6.

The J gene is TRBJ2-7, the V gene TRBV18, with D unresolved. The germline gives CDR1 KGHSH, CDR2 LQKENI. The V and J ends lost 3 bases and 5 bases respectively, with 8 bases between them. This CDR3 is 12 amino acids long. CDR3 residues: CASSPLSDEQYF. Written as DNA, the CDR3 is TGTGCCAGCTCACCCCTCTCTGACGAGCAGTACTTC. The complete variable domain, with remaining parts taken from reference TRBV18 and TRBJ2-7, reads NAGVMQNPRHLVRRRGQEARLRCSPMKGHSHVYWYRQLPEEGLKFMVYLQKENIIDESGMPKERFSAEFPKEGPSILRIQQVVRGDSAAYFCASSPLSDEQYFGPGTRLTVT.

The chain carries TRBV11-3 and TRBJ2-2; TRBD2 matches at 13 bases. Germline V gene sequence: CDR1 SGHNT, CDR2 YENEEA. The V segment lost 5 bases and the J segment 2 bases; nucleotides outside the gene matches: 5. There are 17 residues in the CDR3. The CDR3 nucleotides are TGTGCCAGCAGCGATGGGACTAGCGGGGCCAACACCGGGGAGCTGTTTTTT. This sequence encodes CASSDGTSGANTGELFF.

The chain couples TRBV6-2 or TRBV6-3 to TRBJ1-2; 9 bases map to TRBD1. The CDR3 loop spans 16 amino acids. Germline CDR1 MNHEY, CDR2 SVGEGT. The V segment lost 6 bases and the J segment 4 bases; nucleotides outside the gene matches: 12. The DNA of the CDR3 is TGTGCCAGCAGCAAAGGGGTACAGGGGGCACTCTATGGCTACACCTTC. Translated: CASSKGVQGALYGYTF.

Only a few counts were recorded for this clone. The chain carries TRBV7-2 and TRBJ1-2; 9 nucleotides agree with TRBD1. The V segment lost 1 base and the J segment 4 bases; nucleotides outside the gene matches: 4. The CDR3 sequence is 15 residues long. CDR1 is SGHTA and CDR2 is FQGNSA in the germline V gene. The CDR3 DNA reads TGTGCCAGCAGCTTAGGAACAGGGGGCTTCTATGGCTACACCTTC. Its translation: CASSLGTGGFYGYTF.

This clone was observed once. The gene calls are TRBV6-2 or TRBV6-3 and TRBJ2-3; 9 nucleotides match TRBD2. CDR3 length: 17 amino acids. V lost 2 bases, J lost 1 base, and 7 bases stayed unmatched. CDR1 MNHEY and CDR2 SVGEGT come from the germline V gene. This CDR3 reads CASSYPSGLAGTDTQYF. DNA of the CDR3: TGTGCCAGCAGTTACCCTTCGGGACTAGCTGGCACAGATACGCAGTATTTT.

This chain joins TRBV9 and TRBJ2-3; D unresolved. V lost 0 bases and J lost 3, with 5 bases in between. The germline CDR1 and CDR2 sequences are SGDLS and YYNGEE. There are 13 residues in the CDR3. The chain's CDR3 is CASSVDQTDTQYF. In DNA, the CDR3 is TGTGCCAGCAGCGTAGATCAGACAGATACGCAGTATTTT.

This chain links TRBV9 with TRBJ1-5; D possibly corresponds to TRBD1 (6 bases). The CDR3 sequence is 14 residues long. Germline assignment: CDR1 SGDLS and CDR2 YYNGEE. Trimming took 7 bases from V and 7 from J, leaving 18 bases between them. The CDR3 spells CASGDGLGGQPQHF. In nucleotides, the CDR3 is TGTGCCAGCGGAGACGGCCTAGGGGGACAGCCCCAGCATTTT. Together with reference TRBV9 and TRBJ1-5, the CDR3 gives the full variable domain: DSGVTQTPKHLITATGQRVTLRCSPRSGDLSVYWYQQSLDQGLQFLIQYYNGEERAKGNILERFSAQQFPDLHSELNLSSLELGDSALYFCASGDGLGGQPQHFGDGTRLSIL.

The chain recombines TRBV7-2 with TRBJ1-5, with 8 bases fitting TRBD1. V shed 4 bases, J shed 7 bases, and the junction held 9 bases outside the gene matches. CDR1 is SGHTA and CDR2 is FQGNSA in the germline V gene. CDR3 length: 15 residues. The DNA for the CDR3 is TGTGCCAGCAGCTCCGGACAGGGATCTCGGCAGCCCCAGCATTTT. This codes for CASSSGQGSRQPQHF. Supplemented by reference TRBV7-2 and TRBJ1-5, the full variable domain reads GAGVSQSPSNKVTEKGKDVELRCDPISGHTALYWYRQSLGQGLEFLIYFQGNSAPDKSGLPSDRFSAERTGGSVSTLTIQRTQQEDSAVYLCASSSGQGSRQPQHFGDGTRLSIL.

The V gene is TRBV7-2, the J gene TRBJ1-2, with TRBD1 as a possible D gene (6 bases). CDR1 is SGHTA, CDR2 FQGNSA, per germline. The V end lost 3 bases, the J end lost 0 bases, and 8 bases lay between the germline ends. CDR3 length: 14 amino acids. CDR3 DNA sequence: TGTGCCAGCAGCTTGCAGGGGACTAACTATGGCTACACCTTC. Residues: CASSLQGTNYGYTF.

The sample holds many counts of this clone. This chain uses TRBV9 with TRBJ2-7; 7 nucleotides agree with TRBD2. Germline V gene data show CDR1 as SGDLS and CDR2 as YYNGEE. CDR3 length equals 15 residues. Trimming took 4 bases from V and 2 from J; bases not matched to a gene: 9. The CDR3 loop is CASSPRSGVAYEQYF. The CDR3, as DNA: TGTGCCAGCAGCCCTAGGAGCGGGGTTGCCTACGAGCAGTACTTC.

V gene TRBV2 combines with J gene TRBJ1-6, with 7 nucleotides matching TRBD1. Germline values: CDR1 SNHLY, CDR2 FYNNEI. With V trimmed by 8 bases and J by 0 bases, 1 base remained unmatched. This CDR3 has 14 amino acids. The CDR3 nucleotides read TGTGCCAGCCACAGGGGCTCCTATAATTCACCCCTCCACTTT. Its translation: CASHRGSYNSPLHF.

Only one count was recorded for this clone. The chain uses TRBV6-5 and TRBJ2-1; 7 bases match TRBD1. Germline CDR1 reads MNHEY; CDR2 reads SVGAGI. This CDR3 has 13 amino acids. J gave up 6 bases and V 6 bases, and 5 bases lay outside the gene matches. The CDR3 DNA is TGTGCCAGCAGCCGGGACAGAACCAATGAGCAGTTCTTC. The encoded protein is CASSRDRTNEQFF.

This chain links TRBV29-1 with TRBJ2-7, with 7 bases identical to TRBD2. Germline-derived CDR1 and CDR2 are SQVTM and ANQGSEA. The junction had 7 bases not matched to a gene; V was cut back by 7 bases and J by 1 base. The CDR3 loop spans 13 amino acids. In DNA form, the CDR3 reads TGCAGCGGGACCCCGGGGGGTTCCTACGAGCAGTACTTC. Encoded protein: CSGTPGGSYEQYF.

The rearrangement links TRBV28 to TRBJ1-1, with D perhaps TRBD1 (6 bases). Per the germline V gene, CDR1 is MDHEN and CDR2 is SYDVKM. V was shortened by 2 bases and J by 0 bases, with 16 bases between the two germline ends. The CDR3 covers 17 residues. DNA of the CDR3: TGTGCCAGCAGTTTAAAGTGGAGGGGGAGGGTGAACACTGAAGCTTTCTTT. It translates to CASSLKWRGRVNTEAFF. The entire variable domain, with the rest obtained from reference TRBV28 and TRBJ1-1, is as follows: DVKVTQSSRYLVKRTGEKVFLECVQDMDHENMFWYRQDPGLGLRLIYFSYDVKMKEKGDIPEGYSVSREKKERFSLILESASTNQTSMYLCASSLKWRGRVNTEAFFGQGTRLTVV.

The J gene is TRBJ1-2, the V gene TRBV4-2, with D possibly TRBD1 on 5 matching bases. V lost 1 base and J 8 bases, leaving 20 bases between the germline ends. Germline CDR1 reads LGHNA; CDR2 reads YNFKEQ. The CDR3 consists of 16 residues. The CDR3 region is CASSQAPQGLRYGYTF. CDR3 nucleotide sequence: TGTGCCAGCAGCCAAGCCCCCCAGGGTCTACGTTACGGCTACACCTTC.

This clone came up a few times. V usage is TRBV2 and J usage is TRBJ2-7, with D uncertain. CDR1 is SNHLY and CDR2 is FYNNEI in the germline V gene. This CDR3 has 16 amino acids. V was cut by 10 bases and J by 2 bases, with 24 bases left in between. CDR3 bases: TGTGCCACCATTGGTACGTCTGAGAGGCCCCCCTACGAGCAGTACTTC. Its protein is CATIGTSERPPYEQYF.

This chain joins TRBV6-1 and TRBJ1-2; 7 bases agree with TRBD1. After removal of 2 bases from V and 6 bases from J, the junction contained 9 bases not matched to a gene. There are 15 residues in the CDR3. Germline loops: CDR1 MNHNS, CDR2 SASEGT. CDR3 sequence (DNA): TGTGCCAGCAGTGAAAGGGCCGGGACAGTAAATGGCTACACCTTC. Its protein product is CASSERAGTVNGYTF.

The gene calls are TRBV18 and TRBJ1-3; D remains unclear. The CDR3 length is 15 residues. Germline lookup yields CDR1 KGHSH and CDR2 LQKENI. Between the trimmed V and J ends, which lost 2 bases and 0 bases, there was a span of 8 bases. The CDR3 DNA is TGTGCCAGCTCACCAGTACAGAACTCTGGAAACACCATATATTTT. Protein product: CASSPVQNSGNTIYF. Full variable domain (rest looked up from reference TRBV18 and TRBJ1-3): NAGVMQNPRHLVRRRGQEARLRCSPMKGHSHVYWYRQLPEEGLKFMVYLQKENIIDESGMPKERFSAEFPKEGPSILRIQQVVRGDSAAYFCASSPVQNSGNTIYFGEGSWLTVV.

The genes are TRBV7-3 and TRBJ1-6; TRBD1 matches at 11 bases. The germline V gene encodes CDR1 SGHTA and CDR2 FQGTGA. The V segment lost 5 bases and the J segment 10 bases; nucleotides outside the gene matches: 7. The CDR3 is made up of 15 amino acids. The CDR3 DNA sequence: TGTGCCAGCAGCCAAAGGGGGGACAGGGGGTCACCCCTCCACTTT. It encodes CASSQRGDRGSPLHF.

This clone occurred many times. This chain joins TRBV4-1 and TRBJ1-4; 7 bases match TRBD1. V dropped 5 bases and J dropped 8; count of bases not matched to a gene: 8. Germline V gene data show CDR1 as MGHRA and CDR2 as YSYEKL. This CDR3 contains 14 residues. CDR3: CASSVREGAEKLFF. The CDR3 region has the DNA TGCGCCAGCAGCGTACGGGAGGGGGCAGAAAAACTGTTTTTT.

In nucleotides, the CDR3 is TGTGCCAGCAGCCAAGGGGGGCCAGGACAAGAGACCCAGTACTTC. Encoded protein: CASSQGGPGQETQYF. J is TRBJ2-5 and V is TRBV3-1 (or the pseudogene TRBV3-2), with D tentatively TRBD1 (6 bases). CDR1 and CDR2 from the germline V gene are LGHDT and YNNKEL (reference sequence). With 1 base removed from V and 2 bases from J, the gap between germline ends came to 11 bases. This CDR3 spans 15 amino acids.

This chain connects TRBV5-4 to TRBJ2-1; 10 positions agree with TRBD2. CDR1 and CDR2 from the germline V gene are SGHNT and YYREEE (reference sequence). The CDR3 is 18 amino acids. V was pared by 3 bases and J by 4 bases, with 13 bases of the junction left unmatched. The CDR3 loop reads CASSSRPPPSGSYNEQFF. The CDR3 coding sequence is TGTGCCAGCAGCTCCAGGCCCCCTCCTAGCGGGAGTTACAATGAGCAGTTCTTC.

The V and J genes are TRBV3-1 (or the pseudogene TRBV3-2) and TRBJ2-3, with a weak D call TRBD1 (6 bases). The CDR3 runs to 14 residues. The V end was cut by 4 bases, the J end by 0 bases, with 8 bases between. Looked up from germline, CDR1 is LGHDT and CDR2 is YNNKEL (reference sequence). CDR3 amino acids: CASSLDRSTDTQYF. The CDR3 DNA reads TGTGCCAGCAGCCTGGACAGAAGCACAGATACGCAGTATTTT.

The CDR3 coding sequence is TGTGCCAGCAGCTACAAACCCAGGGCTTGGGGCGATACGCAGTATTTT. This encodes CASSYKPRAWGDTQYF. V gene TRBV7-2 combines with J gene TRBJ2-3, with D maybe TRBD1 (5 bases). This CDR3 region has 16 residues. Trimming removed 4 bases at V and 6 bases at J, with 20 bases between. Per germline, CDR1 SGHTA and CDR2 FQGNSA.

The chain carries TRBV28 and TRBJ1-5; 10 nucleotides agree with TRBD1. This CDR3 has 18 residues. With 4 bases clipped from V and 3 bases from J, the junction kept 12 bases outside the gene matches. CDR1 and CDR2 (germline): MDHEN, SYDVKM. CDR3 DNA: TGTGCCAGCAGTTCGCTGGTCCGGGACAGGGGCGCCAATCAGCCCCAGCATTTT. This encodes CASSSLVRDRGANQPQHF.

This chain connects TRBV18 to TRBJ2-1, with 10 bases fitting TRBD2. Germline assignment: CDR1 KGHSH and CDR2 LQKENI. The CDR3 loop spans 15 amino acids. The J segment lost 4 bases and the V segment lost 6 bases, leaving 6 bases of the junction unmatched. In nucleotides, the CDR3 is TGTGCCAGCTCCACCCTAGCGGGAGCTTACAATGAGCAGTTCTTC. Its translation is CASSTLAGAYNEQFF.

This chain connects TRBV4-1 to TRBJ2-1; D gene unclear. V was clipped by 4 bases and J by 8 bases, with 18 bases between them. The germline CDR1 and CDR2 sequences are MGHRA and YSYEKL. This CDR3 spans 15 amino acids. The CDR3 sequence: CASSLAPAVKYEQFF. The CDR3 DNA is TGCGCCAGCAGCCTAGCCCCGGCCGTAAAGTATGAGCAGTTCTTC.

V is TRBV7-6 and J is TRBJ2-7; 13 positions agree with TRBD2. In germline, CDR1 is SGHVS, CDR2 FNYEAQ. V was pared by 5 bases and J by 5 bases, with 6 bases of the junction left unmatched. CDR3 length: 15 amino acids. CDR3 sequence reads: CASSLTGTSGDEQYF. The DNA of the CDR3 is TGTGCCAGCAGCCTTACCGGGACTAGCGGGGACGAGCAGTACTTC.

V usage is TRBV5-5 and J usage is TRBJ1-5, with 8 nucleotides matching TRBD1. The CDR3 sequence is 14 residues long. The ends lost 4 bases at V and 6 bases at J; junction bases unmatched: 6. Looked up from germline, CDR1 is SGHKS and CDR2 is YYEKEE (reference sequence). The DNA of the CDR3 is TGTGCCAGCAGCCCGTCAGGGGGCTTTCAGCCCCAGCATTTT. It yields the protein CASSPSGGFQPQHF.

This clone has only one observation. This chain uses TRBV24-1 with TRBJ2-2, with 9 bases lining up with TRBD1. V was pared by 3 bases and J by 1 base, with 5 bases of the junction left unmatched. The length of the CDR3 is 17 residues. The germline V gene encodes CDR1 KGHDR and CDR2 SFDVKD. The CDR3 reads CATSDPRQGGNTGELFF. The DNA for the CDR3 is TGTGCCACCAGTGATCCGAGACAGGGGGGGAACACCGGGGAGCTGTTTTTT.